One sample yielded the 10 T cell receptor beta chains listed below, sequenced in a study of yellow fever vaccine responses in identical twins. TCRdb analysed the RT-PCR reads with MiXCR anew, one entry per CDR3 protein. The data contain approximately 2,500 distinct CDR3 sequences, approximately 82% of them singletons. This sample comprised T cells from blood (PBMCs), unsorted or a sorted subset (not recorded which), obtained before or after yellow fever vaccination (not recorded which). The receptors derive from a female donor who received the yellow fever vaccine.

This chain connects TRBV7-1 to TRBJ2-5; 10 bases agree with TRBD2. TRBV7-1 is classed as an ORF, of uncertain function. V shed 6 bases, J shed 4 bases, and the junction held 8 bases outside the gene matches. The CDR3 loop spans 15 amino acids. The CDR3 protein is CASRFMGLARETQYF. CDR3 bases: TGTGCCAGCAGATTCATGGGACTAGCGAGAGAGACCCAGTACTTC.

The V call is TRBV4-3, the J call TRBJ2-7; 7 bases fit TRBD2. Trimming at V came to 1 base and at J to 4 bases, leaving 13 bases not matched to a gene. The CDR3 is 17 residues long. Germline CDR1 is LGHNA and CDR2 is YSLEER. The CDR3 region is CASSQAFPSGPGYEQYF. CDR3 nucleotide sequence: TGCGCCAGCAGCCAAGCATTCCCTAGCGGCCCGGGATACGAGCAGTACTTC.

V gene TRBV6-1 combines with J gene TRBJ2-6, with 7 bases that match TRBD1. CDR1 and CDR2 from the germline V gene are MNHNS and SASEGT. V lost 4 bases, J lost 3 bases, and 0 bases stayed unmatched. The CDR3 extends over 14 amino acids. In DNA form, the CDR3 reads TGTGCCAGCAGTGGACAGGGTGGGGCCAACGTCCTGACTTTC. It specifies CASSGQGGANVLTF.

This chain joins TRBV7-1 and TRBJ1-2; possible D gene TRBD1, 5 bases. TRBV7-1 is treated as an ORF (open reading frame) with a function not yet certain. The CDR3 consists of 14 residues. V was pared by 3 bases and J by 4 bases, with 12 bases between. CDR3: CASSSATELYGYTF. The CDR3 DNA sequence: TGTGCCAGCAGCTCCGCGACAGAGCTCTATGGCTACACCTTC.

CDR3 nucleotides: TGCGCCAGCAGTGAGTTTGGGTACGGCTACACCTTC. The encoded protein is CASSEFGYGYTF. The V gene is TRBV10-1, the J gene TRBJ1-2, with D unclear. V gave up 1 base and J gave up 8 bases, with 8 bases separating them. The germline CDR1 and CDR2 sequences are WNHNN and SYGVQD (reference sequence). The CDR3 loop spans 12 amino acids.

The V call is TRBV12-3 or TRBV12-4, the J call TRBJ1-2; TRBD1 matches 11 bases. The ends lost 4 bases at V and 6 bases at J; junction bases unmatched: 4. CDR3 length equals 14 residues. CDR3 sequence (DNA): TGTGCCAGCAGTTCCGGACAGGGGGCGGATGGCTACACCTTC. Protein product: CASSSGQGADGYTF.

The rearrangement joins TRBV11-1 to TRBJ2-1, with no clear D. Trimming shortened V by 5 bases and J by 6 bases, and 8 bases separated the two germline ends. Germline V gene sequence: CDR1 SGHAT, CDR2 FQDESV (reference sequence). This CDR3 has 12 amino acids. Here the CDR3 reads CASSTWGNEQFF. The CDR3 DNA reads as TGTGCCAGCAGCACCTGGGGCAATGAGCAGTTCTTC. The whole variable domain, filled in from reference TRBV11-1 and TRBJ2-1, reads EAEVAQSPRYKITEKSQAVAFWCDPISGHATLYWYRQILGQGPELLVQFQDESVVDDSQLPKDRFSAERLKGVDSTLKIQPAELGDSAMYLCASSTWGNEQFFGPGTRLTVL.

This clonotype is a singleton in its sample. The chain has TRBV12-3 or TRBV12-4 and TRBJ1-3; possibly TRBD1 for D (5 bases). The V gene lost 3 bases and the J gene lost 0 bases, with 12 bases spanning the gap. The CDR3 extends over 16 amino acids. The CDR3, as DNA: TGTGCCAGCAGTTTCCAAAGGGGATTCTCTGGAAACACCATATATTTT. Its protein is CASSFQRGFSGNTIYF.

The chain couples TRBV28 to TRBJ1-1; perhaps TRBD1 as D (5 bases). V was pared by 11 bases and J by 4 bases, with 17 bases between. The CDR3 length is 13 residues. CDR1 and CDR2 (germline): MDHEN, SYDVKM. This chain's CDR3 is CAGLGRVATEAFF. For the CDR3, the DNA is TGTGCCGGCTTGGGACGGGTGGCCACTGAAGCTTTCTTT.

J is TRBJ2-2 and V is TRBV4-1, with 11 positions matching TRBD2. This CDR3 is built from 15 residues. Germline CDR1 and CDR2: MGHRA and YSYEKL. V gave up 3 bases and J gave up 4 bases; unmatched junction bases: 1. The CDR3 sequence: CASSHLAGGTGELFF. For the CDR3, the DNA is TGCGCCAGCAGCCACCTAGCGGGGGGCACCGGGGAGCTGTTTTTT.